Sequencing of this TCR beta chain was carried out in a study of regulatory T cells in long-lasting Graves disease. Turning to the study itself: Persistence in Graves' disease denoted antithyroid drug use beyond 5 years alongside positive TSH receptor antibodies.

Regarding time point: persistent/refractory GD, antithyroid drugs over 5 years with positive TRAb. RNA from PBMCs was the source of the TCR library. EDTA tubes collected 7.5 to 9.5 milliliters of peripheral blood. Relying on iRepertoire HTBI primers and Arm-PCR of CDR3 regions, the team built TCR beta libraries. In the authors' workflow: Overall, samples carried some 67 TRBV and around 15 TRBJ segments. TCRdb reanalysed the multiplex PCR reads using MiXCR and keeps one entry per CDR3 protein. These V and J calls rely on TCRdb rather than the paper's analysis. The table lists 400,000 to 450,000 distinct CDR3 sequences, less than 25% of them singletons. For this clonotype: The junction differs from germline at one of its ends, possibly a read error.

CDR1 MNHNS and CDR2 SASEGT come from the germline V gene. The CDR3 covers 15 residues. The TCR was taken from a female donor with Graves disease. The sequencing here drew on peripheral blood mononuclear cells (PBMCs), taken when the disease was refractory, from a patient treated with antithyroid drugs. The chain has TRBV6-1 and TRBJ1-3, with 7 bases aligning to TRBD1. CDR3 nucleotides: TGTGCCAGCATTGAACAGGGGCGTACTGGAAACACCATATATTTT. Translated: CASIEQGRTGNTIYF.